This TCR beta chain comes out of a study of blood T cell repertoires in COVID-19 (dated by TCRdb to the early 2020s). For the wider study: Samples from collaborators originated in the United States, Italy and Spain and spanned both the acute and convalescent phases of COVID-19. The material from the prospective study consisted of cDNA or gDNA derived from T cells, B-cell-depleted T cells, or PBMCs. The dataset comprised deeply sampled blood TCRbeta repertoires from subjects exposed to, actively infected with, or recovered from COVID-19. The repertoires were released in a freely available public database meant as a resource for research on the immune response to SARS-CoV-2. Samples came from the ongoing ImmuneRACE study (first 160 participants) plus 1,254 subjects from 6 global collaborators. Nearly every sample came with metadata listing a de-identified subject ID, COVID-19 status, age in years and sex. Where HLA class I and class II types were available, the types were taken from metadata supplied by the sample provider, not from assay-based typing. Results the study describes overall, beyond this receptor: The amount of clinical and demographic metadata varied by source and participant and was provided uncurated.

In Seattle, one collaborating source enrolled patients while the infection was active and tracked those patients longitudinally over the course of disease. Each collaborating institution followed its own protocols to collect whole blood in K2EDTA tubes. Collaborator samples were shipped for TCRbeta analysis as frozen whole blood, isolated PBMCs, or DNA extracted from either sample type. Details on this clone: The specificity of this receptor is unknown. No quality values exist for individual bases; no much larger clone is one base distant.

TCRbeta CDR3 regions were amplified from genomic DNA using the immunoSEQ Assay, a bias-controlled multiplex PCR. On the authors' methods: Nucleated cell counts per sample were estimated from amplification of reference gene primers within the assay. Sequence reads were collapsed and filtered to measure the absolute abundance of every unique TCRbeta CDR3 rearrangement. For each sample, productive Simpson clonality was calculated as the square root of Simpson's diversity index across productive rearrangements. TCRdb carries this immuneACCESS record with in-frame sequences only. Its versions omit some clonotypes, under half of them owing to an unresolved V gene in the studies checked, with the rest unexplained. Clone size and V and J calls were adopted from that table, with D and trimming inferred from the DNA. The sample data list some 160,000 clones, and approximately 86% of these were observed just once. The top ten clonotypes cover 6.5% to 9% of the sample.

The CDR1 and CDR2 encoded by the germline V gene (reference sequence) are SEHNR and FQNEAQ. Trimming at the junction amounts to 5 bases on V and 10 bases on J, and the germline ends lie 20 bases apart. Spanning cysteine to phenylalanine, the CDR3 consists of 14 amino acids. Only the CDR3 portion is preserved as DNA: 42 bases, with reading frame beginning at the first base. The TCR comes from a woman aged 80 or over with COVID-19, enrolled during active disease. The sequenced material came from peripheral blood. The chain links TRBV7-9 with TRBJ1-1; a weak D assignment points to TRBD1 (5 bases agree). The nucleotide sequence is given as TGTGCCAGCAGCCCCCAAGGACCAGGGAAGGTAGCTTTCTTT. Its product reads: CASSPQGPGKVAFF.